This T cell receptor (beta chain) was captured by sequencing in a study of beta chain features in type 1 diabetes. Regarding the study as a whole: A definitive answer on HLA type influencing TCRB rearrangement was not reached here. Shortening of TCRB CDR3s, moderate but significant, appeared in all four CD4+ subsets of Type 1 diabetes patients.

Based on CD45RO/CCR7/CD25/CD127/CD95/CD27, CD4+ regulatory, stem cell-like memory, naive and central memory cells were sorted. Points on this clone: Its antigen is not known. Other DNA sequences from this sample encode an identical CDR3 as well.

Expressed TCRB transcripts were sequenced because the entire RNA isolate underwent reverse transcription. This table comes from immunoSEQ multiplex PCR, and its TCRdb copy is limited to in-frame clones, with some not included. The data contain about 710,000 clones, about an eighth of them singletons. V was trimmed by 5 bases and J by 0 bases, leaving 1 base between them. CDR1 is KGHSH and CDR2 is LQKENI in the germline V gene. The CDR3 has 11 residues. V is TRBV18 and J is TRBJ2-5; D remains unclear. The sample consisted of naive CD4+ T cells from blood. The receptor was derived from a man aged 18 to 30 with type 1 diabetes. The CDR3 sequence is CASSYQETQYF. The CDR3 bases are TGTGCCAGCTCATACCAAGAGACCCAGTACTTC. Combining the CDR3 with reference TRBV18 and TRBJ2-5 gives the whole variable domain NAGVMQNPRHLVRRRGQEARLRCSPMKGHSHVYWYRQLPEEGLKFMVYLQKENIIDESGMPKERFSAEFPKEGPSILRIQQVVRGDSAAYFCASSYQETQYFGPGTRLLVL.